These T cell receptor beta chains were read from a single sample in a study of a mutant IDH1 vaccine in newly diagnosed glioma. The protocol was immunoSEQ multiplex PCR, while the TCRdb copy is restricted to in-frame clones and leaves out a portion. This sample yields more than 20,000 clones, of which roughly nine tenths are seen a single time; over 9% belongs to the top ten. The sample consisted of PBMCs, taken from a glioma patient treated with radiotherapy, temozolomide or both. Every receptor here comes from a young man with glioma. CDR3s include the opening cysteine and the closing phenylalanine or tryptophan. A D gene is named only where the DNA matches it firmly. Rows give clone size only sometimes, using once, few, many, or a class for an expanded clone.

clone size	V gene	D gene	J gene	CDR3 protein	CDR3 DNA
.	TRBV29-1	TRBD1	TRBJ1-1	CSVGQGAHTEAFF	TGCAGCGTTGGACAGGGAGCGCACACTGAAGCTTTCTTT
.	TRBV19	.	TRBJ1-1	CASSGLTAATEAFF	TGTGCCAGTAGTGGTCTCACGGCCGCCACTGAAGCTTTCTTT
.	TRBV29-1	.	TRBJ1-2	CSSTGSYGYTF	TGCAGCTCTACAGGGAGCTATGGCTACACCTTC
.	TRBV6-1	.	TRBJ1-4	CASSDSRAFGEKLFF	TGTGCCAGCAGTGATTCTAGGGCCTTCGGAGAAAAACTGTTTTTT
.	TRBV7-9	.	TRBJ1-1	CASSLEGWDTEAFF	TGTGCCAGCAGCTTGGAAGGTTGGGACACTGAAGCTTTCTTT
once	TRBV6-1	TRBD2	TRBJ2-1	CASSLRGLAGREQFF	TGTGCCAGCAGCCTCCGGGGACTAGCGGGAAGAGAGCAGTTCTTC
.	TRBV5-3	TRBD1	TRBJ2-1	CARSPGQGAKFF	TGTGCCAGAAGCCCCGGACAGGGAGCTAAGTTCTTC
few	TRBV29-1	TRBD2	TRBJ2-3	CSVETSGRIGYF	TGCAGCGTCGAGACTAGCGGGAGAATTGGGTATTTT
.	TRBV10-3	TRBD1	TRBJ1-3	CAISVSGTGGTSGNTIYF	TGTGCCATCAGTGTCTCCGGGACAGGGGGAACCTCTGGAAACACCATATATTTT
.	TRBV19	.	TRBJ1-2	CASSLPGNNYGYTF	TGTGCCAGTAGTCTACCGGGTAATAACTATGGCTACACCTTC
few	TRBV6-5	.	TRBJ1-3	CASSYSGLRSGNTIYF	TGTGCCAGCAGTTACTCTGGGCTTCGCTCTGGAAACACCATATATTTT
once	TRBV29-1	.	TRBJ2-3	CSVDSPTDTQYF	TGCAGCGTTGACTCGCCCACAGATACGCAGTATTTT
.	TRBV9	.	TRBJ1-4	CASSVGAGAAEKLFF	TGTGCCAGCAGCGTAGGGGCAGGGGCGGCGGAAAAACTGTTTTTT
.	TRBV7-2	.	TRBJ1-1	CASSLEPLSMNTEAFF	TGTGCCAGCAGCTTAGAGCCTTTGTCCATGAACACTGAAGCTTTCTTT
.	TRBV7-9	TRBD1	TRBJ2-7	CASSLEGTGVYEQYF	TGTGCCAGCAGCTTAGAAGGGACAGGGGTCTACGAGCAGTACTTC
.	TRBV4-1	TRBD2	TRBJ2-7	CASSQELLAVTPYEQYF	TGCGCCAGCAGCCAAGAGCTGCTAGCGGTTACCCCCTACGAGCAGTACTTC
.	TRBV27	TRBD1	TRBJ2-5	CASSSQGAGETQYF	TGTGCCAGCAGTTCACAGGGGGCCGGGGAGACCCAGTACTTC
.	TRBV4-1	TRBD2	TRBJ2-3	CASSQDSASGITDTQYF	TGCGCCAGCAGCCAAGATTCGGCTAGCGGGATTACAGATACGCAGTATTTT
.	TRBV6-1	.	TRBJ2-5	CASSLRGPGQETQYF	TGTGCCAGCAGCCTCAGGGGCCCCGGCCAAGAGACCCAGTACTTC
.	TRBV7-9	.	TRBJ2-5	CASSSARDQETQYF	TGTGCCAGCAGCTCGGCTAGAGACCAAGAGACCCAGTACTTC
.	TRBV27	.	TRBJ1-3	CASSQTGHSNPGNTIYF	TGTGCCAGCAGCCAAACGGGGCACTCTAACCCTGGAAACACCATATATTTT
.	TRBV2	.	TRBJ1-5	CASSETEGITQHF	TGTGCCAGCAGTGAGACGGAGGGGATAACCCAGCATTTT
.	TRBV5-1	.	TRBJ2-4	CASSLAGENIQYF	TGCGCCAGCAGCTTGGCGGGGGAAAACATTCAGTACTTC
.	TRBV6-5	.	TRBJ1-1	CASSYSRDQNTEAFF	TGTGCCAGCAGTTACTCCCGGGACCAGAACACTGAAGCTTTCTTT
.	TRBV7-9	.	TRBJ1-4	CASSLGRTELFF	TGTGCCAGCAGCTTAGGCCGTACGGAACTGTTTTTT
.	TRBV7-9	TRBD1	TRBJ1-5	CASSLGQGSNQPQHF	TGTGCCAGCAGCCTTGGACAGGGAAGCAATCAGCCCCAGCATTTT
once	TRBV23-1	.	TRBJ2-1	CASSRESGKVRGQFF	TGCGCCAGCAGCCGGGAATCCGGGAAGGTAAGAGGGCAGTTCTTC
.	TRBV2	.	TRBJ1-3	CASRDSTVGSGNTIYF	TGTGCCAGCAGAGATTCGACAGTCGGCTCTGGAAACACCATATATTTT
.	TRBV2	TRBD1	TRBJ2-7	CASNNRDSYEQYF	TGTGCCAGCAATAACCGGGACAGCTACGAGCAGTACTTC
.	TRBV6-5	TRBD1	TRBJ1-1	CASAGYGQVNTEAFF	TGTGCCAGCGCCGGGTACGGACAGGTGAACACTGAAGCTTTCTTT
.	TRBV7-9	TRBD2	TRBJ2-7	CASTRSGYEQYF	TGTGCCAGCACCCGTAGCGGGTACGAGCAGTACTTC
.	TRBV7-2	.	TRBJ1-1	CASSPRVNTEAFF	TGTGCCAGCAGCCCCAGGGTAAACACTGAAGCTTTCTTT
.	TRBV6-5	TRBD2	TRBJ2-1	CASGKRGYNEQFF	TGTGCCAGCGGCAAGCGGGGATACAATGAGCAGTTCTTC
.	TRBV7-9	.	TRBJ1-5	CASSFYGRQPQHF	TGTGCCAGCAGCTTCTACGGTCGTCAGCCCCAGCATTTT
.	TRBV11-2	.	TRBJ2-2	CAGREALPHTGELFF	TGTGCCGGGCGTGAGGCACTTCCCCACACCGGGGAGCTGTTTTTT
.	TRBV7-9	.	TRBJ2-1	CASSLPGYEQFF	TGTGCCAGCAGCCTGCCCGGGTATGAGCAGTTCTTC
.	TRBV6-4	TRBD2	TRBJ2-7	CASRPFEGSGGAPYEQYF	TGTGCCAGCAGGCCGTTTGAGGGTAGCGGGGGGGCCCCCTACGAGCAGTACTTC
.	TRBV30	TRBD2	TRBJ2-3	CAWRGGSEDTQYF	TGTGCCTGGAGGGGCGGGAGTGAAGATACGCAGTATTTT
.	TRBV5-1	TRBD1	TRBJ2-5	CASSSGQGLLQETQYF	TGCGCCAGCAGCTCAGGACAGGGGCTTCTCCAAGAGACCCAGTACTTC
.	TRBV7-2	.	TRBJ2-7	CASSPSGFYEQYF	TGTGCCAGCAGCCCAAGCGGGTTCTACGAGCAGTACTTC
.	TRBV19	.	TRBJ1-3	CASRDGSSGNTIYF	TGTGCCAGCCGGGACGGAAGCTCTGGAAACACCATATATTTT
.	TRBV27	.	TRBJ2-1	CASSLLLDNEQFF	TGTGCCAGCAGTCTATTACTCGACAATGAGCAGTTCTTC
few	TRBV7-6	TRBD1	TRBJ2-2	CASSSGQGITGELFF	TGTGCCAGCAGCTCGGGACAGGGGATCACCGGGGAGCTGTTTTTT
.	TRBV30	.	TRBJ1-6	CAWSVPLTGWGNSPLHF	TGTGCCTGGAGTGTACCCCTGACAGGATGGGGAAATTCACCCCTCCACTTT
.	TRBV2	.	TRBJ1-4	CASKRDPATNEKLFF	TGTGCCAGCAAGAGGGACCCAGCAACTAATGAAAAACTGTTTTTT
.	TRBV7-6	.	TRBJ2-7	CASSLLQEGEQYF	TGTGCCAGCAGCCTATTGCAGGAAGGCGAGCAGTACTTC
.	TRBV5-5	.	TRBJ1-1	CASSLRQGEAFF	TGTGCCAGCAGCTTGAGGCAGGGAGAAGCTTTCTTT
.	TRBV7-6	TRBD2	TRBJ2-7	CASSLDSKAGTTYEQYF	TGTGCCAGCAGCTTAGACTCCAAAGCGGGGACTACCTACGAGCAGTACTTC
.	TRBV4-1	TRBD1	TRBJ2-3	CASSLGGAENTDTQYF	TGCGCCAGCAGCCTAGGGGGCGCTGAAAACACAGATACGCAGTATTTT
.	TRBV4-1	.	TRBJ2-7	CASSHDRTYEQYF	TGCGCCAGCAGCCATGACCGAACCTACGAGCAGTACTTC
.	TRBV2	.	TRBJ1-1	CASRDLAGTSGAFF	TGTGCCAGCAGAGATCTTGCCGGGACATCTGGAGCTTTCTTT
.	TRBV18	.	TRBJ1-1	CASSEGGTGTEAFF	TGTGCCAGCTCAGAGGGGGGCACTGGCACTGAAGCTTTCTTT
.	TRBV30	TRBD2	TRBJ2-7	CAWSEAGGSYEQYF	TGTGCCTGGAGTGAAGCGGGAGGCTCCTACGAGCAGTACTTC
.	TRBV2	TRBD1	TRBJ1-4	CASTRDRGRNEKLFF	TGTGCCAGCACTCGGGACAGGGGCCGGAATGAAAAACTGTTTTTT
medium-sized	TRBV25-1	TRBD1	TRBJ2-7	CASSEGPSDRYFSYEQYF	TGTGCCAGCAGTGAAGGTCCCTCGGACAGGTACTTCTCCTACGAGCAGTACTTC
.	TRBV27	TRBD2	TRBJ2-1	CASEGGPVNEQFF	TGTGCCAGTGAGGGAGGGCCGGTCAATGAGCAGTTCTTC
.	TRBV6-5	TRBD1	TRBJ1-2	CASRDRGQGVYGYTF	TGTGCCAGCAGGGACAGGGGGCAGGGGGTCTATGGCTACACCTTC
few	TRBV30	.	TRBJ1-2	CAWSGAPRRTNYGYTF	TGTGCCTGGAGTGGGGCCCCTCGACGGACCAACTATGGCTACACCTTC
.	TRBV6-6	.	TRBJ1-1	CASSFGLTTEAFF	TGTGCCAGCAGTTTTGGACTGACAACTGAAGCTTTCTTT